A selection of T cell receptor beta chains follows, all from one sample in a study of neurological immune-mediated disorders. TCRdb re-derived calls from the 5' RACE reads in MiXCR, one entry per CDR3 protein. The sample yields roughly 70,000 distinct CDR3 sequences, around 5% seen once. Material: PBMCs. These receptors originate from a woman in her 30s with multiple sclerosis. Both conserved end residues are part of each CDR3. The order of the fields is clone size, V gene, CDR3 protein. The size field is filled for only some rows; it gives once, few, many or a size class.

clone_size: few
v_call: TRBV6-2/TRBV6-3
cdr3_aa: CASSYSTSGGETQYF

clone_size: few
v_call: TRBV14
cdr3_aa: CASGLSTRTEAFF

clone_size: many
v_call: TRBV20-1
cdr3_aa: CSASPFLDGYGYTF

clone_size: many
v_call: TRBV5-1
cdr3_aa: CASSSQGARTDTQYF

clone_size: .
v_call: TRBV5-1
cdr3_aa: CASSLGTSGAYNEQFF

clone_size: .
v_call: TRBV7-8
cdr3_aa: CASSIARAAGGSPLHF

clone_size: many
v_call: TRBV29-1
cdr3_aa: CSVVVSPYEQYF

clone_size: .
v_call: TRBV10-3
cdr3_aa: CAISDVPTSGGGETQYF

clone_size: few
v_call: TRBV12-3/TRBV12-4
cdr3_aa: CASSLRFDTQYF

clone_size: many
v_call: TRBV7-2
cdr3_aa: CASSPLGQGKMNTEAFF

clone_size: many
v_call: TRBV7-9
cdr3_aa: CASSPRAGWVYEQYF

clone_size: many
v_call: TRBV20-1
cdr3_aa: CSARFGSGGIEQYF

clone_size: many
v_call: TRBV20-1
cdr3_aa: CSARDSSGGRLLQYF

clone_size: .
v_call: TRBV2
cdr3_aa: CASSSGKVQPQNF

clone_size: medium-sized
v_call: TRBV20-1
cdr3_aa: CSAIPGNDEKLFF

clone_size: .
v_call: TRBV20-1
cdr3_aa: CSARDLGQQKIQYF

clone_size: many
v_call: TRBV20-1
cdr3_aa: CSARLQSRAGLNTEAFF

clone_size: .
v_call: TRBV7-8
cdr3_aa: CASSLDRWTEIKETQYF

clone_size: many
v_call: TRBV6-5
cdr3_aa: CASSYPTHEQYF

clone_size: .
v_call: TRBV20-1
cdr3_aa: CSARVTVTEAFF

clone_size: few
v_call: TRBV6-5
cdr3_aa: CASRPRSYPLYEQYF

clone_size: many
v_call: TRBV6-6
cdr3_aa: CASSPRQGSYNEQFF

clone_size: few
v_call: TRBV5-1
cdr3_aa: CASRPGLSLNYGYTF

clone_size: few
v_call: TRBV5-6
cdr3_aa: CASSLEGGFTDTQYF

clone_size: few
v_call: TRBV12-3/TRBV12-4
cdr3_aa: CASSRTGTSYEQYF

clone_size: many
v_call: TRBV25-1
cdr3_aa: CASSESGSGRKLFF

clone_size: many
v_call: TRBV5-1
cdr3_aa: CASSLTDTQYF

clone_size: many
v_call: TRBV20-1
cdr3_aa: CSAQRGASTDTQYF

clone_size: many
v_call: TRBV5-1
cdr3_aa: CASSLDPNRDGYTF

clone_size: few
v_call: TRBV15
cdr3_aa: CATSRPGQSTNDKLFF

clone_size: many
v_call: TRBV20-1
cdr3_aa: CSVGYVGYGYTF

clone_size: many
v_call: TRBV20-1
cdr3_aa: CSAALTASSGNTIYF

clone_size: many
v_call: TRBV20-1
cdr3_aa: CSAPSRSSSYEQYF

clone_size: many
v_call: TRBV5-1
cdr3_aa: CASSIGTGGVYEQYF

clone_size: .
v_call: TRBV12-3/TRBV12-4
cdr3_aa: CASSLLGSALNTEAFF

clone_size: many
v_call: TRBV5-1
cdr3_aa: CASSLVGVTAFF

clone_size: many
v_call: TRBV5-1
cdr3_aa: CASSEGTSGVTGELFF

clone_size: many
v_call: TRBV20-1
cdr3_aa: CSGTSAGGPADTQYF

clone_size: many
v_call: TRBV7-2
cdr3_aa: CASSLNAFGNTIYF

clone_size: few
v_call: TRBV3-1
cdr3_aa: CASSPEVGTGGGKLFF